This note documents a single T cell receptor (beta chain) sequence. Sorted inputs of about 19,000 to 1,100,000 cells, with 10%, 30% or 50% RNA, yielded naive CD8 libraries. As CD8+CD4-CCR7+CD45RA+ cells, naive CD8 T cells were sorted. This specimen belongs to a study of molecular identifiers for immune sequencing clone quantification. Trimming left V 2 bases short and J 9 bases short, with 15 bases between. The CDR3 loop spans 14 amino acids. The V gene's germline CDR1 is SGHDT and CDR2 YYEEEE. Each CDR3 protein is one row after TCRdb ran MiXCR on the PCR reads. The data contain about 100,000 distinct CDR3 sequences, around a third of them singletons.

The J gene is TRBJ1-5, the V gene TRBV5-6; no reliable D call. This receptor was identified in a human donor in good health. Some libraries in this study had Jurkat cell RNA spiked in. The sequencing input was naive CD8+ T cells from blood, with Jurkat cell RNA spiked in. This sample's subset: FACS-sorted CD8+CD4-CCR7+CD45RA+ naive T cells. The CDR3 reads CASSFRGSIRPQHF. For the CDR3, the DNA is TGTGCCAGCAGCTTTAGAGGGAGCATTCGGCCCCAGCATTTT.